What follows are 21 T cell receptor beta chains derived from one specimen sequenced in a study of patients and donors after allogeneic stem cell transplantation. Via MiXCR, TCRdb re-called the RT-PCR reads, giving one row per CDR3 protein. This repertoire shows 90,000 to 120,000 distinct CDR3 sequences, around 36% found once; its top ten account for 27%. The sample comprised blood, either unsorted or a sorted T cell fraction (not recorded which). The receptors were gathered from a human donor who was either an allogeneic HSCT recipient or a stem cell or donor lymphocyte infusion donor (not recorded which). It is not recorded whose cells these are; they may come from a transplant donor.

A few counts support this clonotype. The chain employs TRBV2 and TRBJ2-3; 7 nucleotides agree with TRBD2. CDR3 length: 13 amino acids. V dropped 11 bases and J dropped 3; count of bases not matched to a gene: 8. Germline CDR1 SNHLY, CDR2 FYNNEI. CDR3 protein: CACKRDMTDTQYF. Here the CDR3 DNA reads TGTGCCTGCAAGCGGGATATGACAGATACGCAGTATTTT.

This clonotype was counted between two and nine times. This chain joins TRBV4-3 and TRBJ1-2; the match to TRBD1 covers 11 bases. V was clipped by 3 bases and J by 5 bases; unmatched bases: 5. CDR1 LGHNA and CDR2 YSLEER come from the germline V gene. The CDR3 extends over 15 amino acids. The CDR3 DNA reads as TGCGCCAGCAGCCAGGCGGACAGGGGGCTTTATGGCTACACCTTC. Translated: CASSQADRGLYGYTF.

This clonotype was detected a few times. J is TRBJ1-6 and V is TRBV4-2; no definite D call. This CDR3 spans 14 amino acids. The germline CDR1 and CDR2 sequences are LGHNA and YNFKEQ. V dropped 0 bases and J dropped 7 bases, with 7 bases sitting between them. The CDR3 here is CASSQDNMNSPLHF. For the CDR3, the DNA is TGTGCCAGCAGCCAAGACAACATGAATTCACCCCTCCACTTT.

This clonotype was observed a handful of times. The chain carries TRBV18 and TRBJ1-1, with D perhaps TRBD1 (6 bases). The V gene's germline CDR1 is KGHSH and CDR2 LQKENI. The CDR3 runs to 15 residues. The V end was cut by 3 bases, the J end by 0 bases, with 11 bases between. The CDR3 spells CASSPTGSMNTEAFF. Written as DNA, the CDR3 is TGTGCCAGCTCACCTACAGGGTCCATGAACACTGAAGCTTTCTTT.

The chain joins TRBV12-3 or TRBV12-4 to TRBJ1-2; 11 bases line up with TRBD1. The CDR3 is made up of 15 amino acids. J was trimmed by 8 bases and V by 6 bases; bases with no gene match: 11. CDR3 residues: CASSPRTGGAGGYTF. The CDR3 DNA is TGTGCCAGCAGCCCTAGGACAGGGGGCGCTGGGGGCTACACCTTC.

The chain uses TRBV6-5 and TRBJ2-5; D is undetermined. CDR3 length: 17 residues. From germline, CDR1 is MNHEY and CDR2 SVGAGI. Trimming cost V 6 bases and J 2 bases, with 22 bases left between them. The CDR3 loop reads CASSHLLAPCFQETQYF. CDR3 bases: TGTGCCAGCAGCCACCTTCTGGCACCATGCTTTCAAGAGACCCAGTACTTC.

This chain uses TRBV6-2 or TRBV6-3 with TRBJ1-5; the D gene is possibly TRBD1 (5 bases). CDR3 size: 13 residues. V lost 5 bases to trimming and J lost 5 bases, with 10 bases between them. Germline CDR1 and CDR2: MNHEY and SVGEGT. DNA of the CDR3: TGTGCCAGCAGTAAAGTCAGGGATCAGCCCCAGCATTTT. It specifies CASSKVRDQPQHF.

The chain couples TRBV25-1 to TRBJ2-3, with D unclear. CDR1 and CDR2 from the germline V gene are MGHDK and SYGVNS. This CDR3 is built from 12 residues. V lost 6 bases to trimming and J lost 11 bases, with 15 bases between them. The CDR3 DNA is TGTGCCAGCAGCCACGGACCGATAGGGCAGTATTTT. It translates to CASSHGPIGQYF.

The chain is built from TRBV5-1 and TRBJ2-2; D may be TRBD1 (6 bases). V gave up 5 bases and J gave up 2 bases, with 10 bases separating them. Germline V gene data show CDR1 as SGHRS and CDR2 as YFSETQ. The CDR3 has 14 amino acids. In DNA, the CDR3 is TGCGCCAGCAGTATGGACAGTAACACCGGGGAGCTGTTTTTT. Protein sequence: CASSMDSNTGELFF.

J is TRBJ1-1 and V is TRBV15; D unclear. Trimming cost V 0 bases and J 11 bases, with 13 bases left between them. The CDR3 has 13 residues. Germline CDR1 and CDR2: LNHNV and YYDKDF (reference sequence). CDR3 DNA: TGTGCCACCAGCAGAGATGTCGGGGTGTGGGCTTTCTTT. Translated: CATSRDVGVWAFF.

The rearrangement uses TRBV12-3 or TRBV12-4 and TRBJ2-5; maybe TRBD1 (5 bases). Trimming stripped 0 bases from V and 3 bases from J, with 20 bases between. The CDR3 is 18 residues long. CDR3 amino acids: CASSLAKWAGLDEETQYF. CDR3 sequence (DNA): TGTGCCAGCAGTTTAGCGAAGTGGGCAGGGCTGGATGAAGAGACCCAGTACTTC.

This clonotype was picked up many times. The chain carries TRBV24-1 and TRBJ1-5, with D possibly TRBD1 on 6 matching bases. V shed 3 bases and J shed 1 base, with 12 bases lying between them. Germline values: CDR1 KGHDR, CDR2 SFDVKD. The length of the CDR3 is 16 residues. The CDR3, as DNA: TGTGCCACCAGTGATCCGGGGACACCCAGCAATCAGCCCCAGCATTTT. Protein sequence: CATSDPGTPSNQPQHF.

There are a few counts of this clonotype. The V call is TRBV10-3, the J call TRBJ2-3; weak D call: TRBD2 (7 bases). The CDR3 is 15 residues long. V lost 6 bases to trimming and J lost 4 bases, with 17 bases between them. CDR1 is ENHRY, CDR2 SYGVKD, per germline. The CDR3 spells CAISDLAGAPDTQYF. The DNA for the CDR3 is TGTGCCATCAGCGACTTGGCGGGGGCCCCAGATACGCAGTATTTT.

Remarks on this clonotype: No conserved phenylalanine or tryptophan is present at the end of the CDR3, so a read error is the likely explanation. The J gene is TRBJ1-2, the V gene TRBV20-1; D is unresolved. The ends were cut back, 5 bases at V and 3 bases at J, with 10 bases in the middle. The germline V gene has CDR1 DFQATT and CDR2 SNEGSKA (reference sequence). The CDR3 loop spans 12 amino acids. CDR3 DNA sequence: TGCAGTGCTGCCCGGGCACACTATGGCTACACCTAC. Residues: CSAARAHYGYTY.

The rearrangement uses TRBV28 and TRBJ1-6; 10 bases are a match to TRBD1. With 2 bases clipped from V and 6 bases from J, the junction kept 1 base outside the gene matches. Germline CDR1 and CDR2: MDHEN and SYDVKM. This CDR3 is built from 15 residues. CDR3: CASSLRDRGNSPLHF. In nucleotides, the CDR3 is TGTGCCAGCAGTTTAAGGGACAGGGGTAATTCACCCCTCCACTTT.

This clonotype was observed once. The J gene is TRBJ2-1, the V gene TRBV28, with 7 positions matching TRBD2. The V and J ends lost 11 bases and 1 base, in that order; junction bases with no gene match: 14. The germline gives CDR1 MDHEN, CDR2 SYDVKM. The CDR3 has 16 residues. The CDR3 nucleotides read TGTGCCGCTTGCAAAGGCGGGAGAAGGTCCTACAATGAGCAGTTCTTC. It is translated as CAACKGGRRSYNEQFF.

CDR3 DNA: TGCAGTGCCGCTGGGACAGGGACGGTGCAGTACTTC. Encoded protein: CSAAGTGTVQYF. The J gene is TRBJ2-7, the V gene TRBV20-1, with 9 positions matching TRBD1. This CDR3 contains 12 residues. After removal of 6 bases from V and 9 bases from J, the junction contained 9 bases not matched to a gene. The germline V gene has CDR1 DFQATT and CDR2 SNEGSKA (reference sequence).

This chain joins TRBV6-5 and TRBJ1-6, with D tentatively TRBD1 (5 bases). The CDR3 has 14 residues. The V end lost 6 bases, the J end lost 9 bases, and 15 bases lay between the germline ends. Germline values: CDR1 MNHEY, CDR2 SVGAGI. The CDR3 region is CASSRGALPSPLHF. In DNA, the CDR3 is TGTGCCAGCAGCCGAGGGGCGCTCCCTTCACCCCTCCACTTT.

This clonotype appeared a few times. In nucleotides, the CDR3 is TGTGCCAGCAGTGTCGGACAGAACACTGAAGCTTTCTTT. The encoded protein is CASSVGQNTEAFF. This sequence joins TRBV12-3 or TRBV12-4 and TRBJ1-1; maybe TRBD1 (5 bases). CDR3 length: 13 amino acids. The V gene lost 5 bases and the J gene lost 1 base, with 8 bases spanning the gap.

The table lists this clonotype with many counts. This chain links TRBV7-9 with TRBJ2-1; 11 bases are a match to TRBD2. The germline V gene has CDR1 SEHNR and CDR2 FQNEAQ (reference sequence). V lost 8 bases to trimming and J lost 6 bases; unmatched junction nucleotides: 15. This CDR3 has 17 amino acids. CDR3: CASGNHVSGRAINEQFF. CDR3 bases: TGTGCCAGCGGCAACCACGTTAGCGGGAGGGCCATCAATGAGCAGTTCTTC.

This clonotype has more than one count but fewer than ten. V gene TRBV29-1 combines with J gene TRBJ1-3; the D gene is possibly TRBD1 (6 bases). V was pared by 2 bases and J by 6 bases, with 11 bases between. The CDR3 length is 13 residues. Germline V gene data show CDR1 as SQVTM and CDR2 as ANQGSEA. CDR3 bases: TGCAGCGTTGAAATCCGGGGGCAAAACACCATATATTTT. Translating it yields CSVEIRGQNTIYF.